The rows below give T cell receptor beta chains drawn from one sample of a study of CD8 T cells in Susac syndrome. TCRdb passed the immunoSEQ multiplex PCR reads through MiXCR, listing each CDR3 protein once. The repertoire holds roughly 88,000 distinct CDR3 sequences, approximately 96% seen once, with approximately 0.41% in the top ten. The source material was CD8+ T cells from PBMCs. The receptors here all came from a human donor with Susac syndrome. CDR3s include the opening cysteine and the closing phenylalanine or tryptophan. For some rows the clone size is stated as once, few or many, or as a class when expanded; others skip it.

v_call clone_size cdr3_aa
TRBV5-1 . CASTQGFSWDEQYF
TRBV28 . CASSLGQGIRDEQFF
TRBV29-1 . CSVGGTADHF
TRBV30 . CAFWGDPTYNEQFF
TRBV27 . CASRTGESGYTF
TRBV6-5 . CASGQGHGYTF
TRBV29-1 . CSVVLGNTIYF
TRBV30 . CAWSVLWVAYNEQFF
TRBV12-3/TRBV12-4 . CASSSGAVNQPQHF
TRBV7-6 once CASSSSGLESSYNEQFF
TRBV2 . CASSDAGTRYNEQFF
TRBV28 . CASSPSEGQFF
TRBV9 once CASTQGGMGGETQYF
TRBV29-1 . CSVERGDRADTEAFF
TRBV9 once CASSVDSLSYNEQFF
TRBV6-5 . CASTANEQFF
TRBV9 . CASSVDDGGFYNEQFF
TRBV5-4 . CASSTRGGNYEQYF
TRBV20-1 . CSAAGQGAGETQYF
TRBV20-1 . CSAVYPPGQGSSPTSYGYTF
TRBV15 . CATSGRNTEAFF
TRBV20-1 . CSVIPGAGEKLFF
TRBV2 . CASRAGTSGRRETQYF
TRBV11-1 . CASSRLTGELFF
TRBV15 . CATSSQEQINTGELFF
TRBV3-1 few CASSPAGPYEQYF
TRBV19 once CASSGSGGLYNEQFF
TRBV14 once CASRPGQGDPYGYTF
TRBV30 . CSLGRGPPTFYEQYF
TRBV13 . CASSLNPPTSGSYEQYF
TRBV29-1 . CSVQGRAGTGELFF
TRBV7-9 . CASPGLSENTDTQYF
TRBV20-1 . CSAREGGGTGGVMLTGELFF
TRBV4-3 . CASSQDAGASDTQYF
TRBV28 once CASIQGGGQETQYF
TRBV12-3/TRBV12-4 . CASSSGTSGSWHEQFF
TRBV9 . CASSPWGGLAETQYF
TRBV20-1 . CSAPRWGLAVDEQFF
TRBV24-1 . CATSYRQERFSYGYTF
TRBV20-1 . CSARRLAGGYEQYF
TRBV6-2/TRBV6-3 . CASSSPLNTEAFF
TRBV20-1 . CSAEGLGETQYF
TRBV29-1 . CSGGRLGATDTQYF
TRBV2 . CASLRTDTQYF
TRBV20-1 once CSARDMEREGREETQYF
TRBV4-3 . CASSPHQDLNTGELFF
TRBV29-1 . CSVEEDQYNEQFF
TRBV30 . CAWSVHGAGANVLTF
TRBV7-6 . CASSLEGTSLYEQYF
TRBV28 . CASRTFTDTQYF
TRBV4-3 . CASSQGVGVQETQYF
TRBV3-1 . CASSPSWPMNTEAFF
TRBV20-1 . CSAPPPQDYGYTF
TRBV6-2/TRBV6-3 . CASSPYWDEQFF
TRBV24-1 . CATSHNQQGKGTDTQYF
TRBV12-3/TRBV12-4 . CASLGGGQTGNTIYF
TRBV19 . CASSIRGNTEAFF
TRBV7-8 . CASSPVYETEAFF